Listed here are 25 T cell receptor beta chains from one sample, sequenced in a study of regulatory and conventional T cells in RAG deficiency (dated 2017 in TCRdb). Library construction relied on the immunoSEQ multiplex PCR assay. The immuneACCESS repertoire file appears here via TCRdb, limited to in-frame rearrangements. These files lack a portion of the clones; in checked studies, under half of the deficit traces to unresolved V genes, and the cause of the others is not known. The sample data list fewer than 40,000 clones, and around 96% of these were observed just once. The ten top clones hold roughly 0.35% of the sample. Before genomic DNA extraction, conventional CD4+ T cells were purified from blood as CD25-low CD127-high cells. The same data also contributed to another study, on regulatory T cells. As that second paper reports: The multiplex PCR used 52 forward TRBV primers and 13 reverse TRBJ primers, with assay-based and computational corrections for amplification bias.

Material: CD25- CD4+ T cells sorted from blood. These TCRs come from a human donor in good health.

CDR3 sequence reads: CASSPRTVFAETQYF. DNA of the CDR3: TGTGCCAGCAGCCCTAGAACCGTATTCGCGGAGACCCAGTACTTC. The chain employs TRBV6-5 and TRBJ2-5; no clear D. The CDR3 spans 15 residues. The V end was cut by 6 bases, the J end by 5 bases, with 19 bases between. Germline CDR1 is MNHEY and CDR2 is SVGAGI.

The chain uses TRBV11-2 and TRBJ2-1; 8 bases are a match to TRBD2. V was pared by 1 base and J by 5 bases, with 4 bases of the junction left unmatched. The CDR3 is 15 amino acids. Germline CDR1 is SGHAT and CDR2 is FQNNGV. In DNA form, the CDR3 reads TGTGCCAGCAGCTTAGTACGGCGGGGGGACAATGAGCAGTTCTTC. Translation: CASSLVRRGDNEQFF.

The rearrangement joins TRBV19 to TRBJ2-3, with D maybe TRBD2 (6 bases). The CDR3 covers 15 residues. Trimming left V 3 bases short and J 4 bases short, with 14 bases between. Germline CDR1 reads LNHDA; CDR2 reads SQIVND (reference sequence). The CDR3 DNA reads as TGTGCCAGTAGTATCCGACTAGTTGTCGCAGATACGCAGTATTTT. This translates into CASSIRLVVADTQYF. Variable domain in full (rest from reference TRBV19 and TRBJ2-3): DGGITQSPKYLFRKEGQNVTLSCEQNLNHDAMYWYRQDPGQGLRLIYYSQIVNDFQKGDIAEGYSVSREKKESFPLTVTSAQKNPTAFYLCASSIRLVVADTQYFGPGTRLTVL.

The CDR3 DNA reads TGTGCCACGGGGGAAGGGCTTAACTATGGCTACACCTTC. Protein: CATGEGLNYGYTF. This sequence joins TRBV2 and TRBJ1-2; D might be TRBD1 (5 bases). Per the germline V gene, CDR1 is SNHLY and CDR2 is FYNNEI. The CDR3 totals 13 residues. Trimming pared 10 bases from V and 1 base from J, leaving 13 bases between.

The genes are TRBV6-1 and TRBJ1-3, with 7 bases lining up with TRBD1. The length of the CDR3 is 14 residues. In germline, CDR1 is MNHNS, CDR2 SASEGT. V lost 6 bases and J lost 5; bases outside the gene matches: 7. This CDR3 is CASRLQGQRNTIYF. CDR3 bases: TGTGCCAGCAGACTACAGGGGCAACGAAACACCATATATTTT.

The DNA of the CDR3 is TGTGCCAGTAGTGACGCCGGGACAACCTACGAGCAGTACTTC. This sequence encodes CASSDAGTTYEQYF. V gene TRBV19 combines with J gene TRBJ2-7; TRBD1 is a possible D gene (6 bases). The V and J ends lost 5 bases and 2 bases respectively, with 13 bases between them. The CDR3 consists of 14 residues. Per germline, CDR1 LNHDA and CDR2 SQIVND (reference sequence).

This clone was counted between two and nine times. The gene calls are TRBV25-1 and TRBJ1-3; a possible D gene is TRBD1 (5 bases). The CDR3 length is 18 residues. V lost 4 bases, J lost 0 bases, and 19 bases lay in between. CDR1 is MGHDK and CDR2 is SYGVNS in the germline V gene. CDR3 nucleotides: TGTGCCAGCAGTGGCGTGGGGGAAGGGAGGTCCTCTGGAAACACCATATATTTT. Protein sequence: CASSGVGEGRSSGNTIYF.

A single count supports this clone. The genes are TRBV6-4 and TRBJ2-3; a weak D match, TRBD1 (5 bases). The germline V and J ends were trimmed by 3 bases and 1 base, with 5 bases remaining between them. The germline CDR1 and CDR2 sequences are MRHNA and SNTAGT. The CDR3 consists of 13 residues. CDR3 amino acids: CASSEGGTDTQYF. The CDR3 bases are TGTGCCAGCAGTGAAGGGGGCACAGATACGCAGTATTTT.

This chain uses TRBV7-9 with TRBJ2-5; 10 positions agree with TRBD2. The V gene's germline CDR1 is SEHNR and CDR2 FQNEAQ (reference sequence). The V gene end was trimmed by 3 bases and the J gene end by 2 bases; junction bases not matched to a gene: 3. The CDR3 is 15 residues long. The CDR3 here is CASSLGSGRQETQYF. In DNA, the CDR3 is TGTGCCAGCAGCTTGGGTAGCGGGAGGCAAGAGACCCAGTACTTC.

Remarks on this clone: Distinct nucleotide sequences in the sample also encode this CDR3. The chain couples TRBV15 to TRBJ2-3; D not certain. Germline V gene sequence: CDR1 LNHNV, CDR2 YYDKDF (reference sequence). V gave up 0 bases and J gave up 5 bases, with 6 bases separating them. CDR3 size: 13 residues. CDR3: CATSRDPGDTQYF. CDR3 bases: TGTGCCACCAGCAGAGACCCGGGAGATACGCAGTATTTT.

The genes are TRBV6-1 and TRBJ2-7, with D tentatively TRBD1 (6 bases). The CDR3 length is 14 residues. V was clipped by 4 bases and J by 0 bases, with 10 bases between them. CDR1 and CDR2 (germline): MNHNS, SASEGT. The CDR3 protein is CASSVGGSSYEQYF. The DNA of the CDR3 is TGTGCCAGCAGTGTAGGGGGTAGCTCCTACGAGCAGTACTTC.

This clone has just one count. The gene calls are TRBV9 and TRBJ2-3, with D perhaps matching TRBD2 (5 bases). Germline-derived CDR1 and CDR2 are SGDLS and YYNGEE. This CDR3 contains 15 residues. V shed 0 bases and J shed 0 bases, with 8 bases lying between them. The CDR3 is CASSVGAVSTDTQYF. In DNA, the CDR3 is TGTGCCAGCAGCGTAGGAGCGGTTAGCACAGATACGCAGTATTTT.

CDR3 in DNA: TGTGCCTGGACTTCACTCGGAGGAATATATGGCTACACCTTC. It codes for CAWTSLGGIYGYTF. The V and J genes are TRBV30 and TRBJ1-2; no firm D call. V was shortened by 4 bases and J by 5 bases, with 17 bases between the two germline ends. The CDR3 consists of 14 residues. Per the germline V gene, CDR1 is GTSNPN and CDR2 is SVGIG (reference sequence).

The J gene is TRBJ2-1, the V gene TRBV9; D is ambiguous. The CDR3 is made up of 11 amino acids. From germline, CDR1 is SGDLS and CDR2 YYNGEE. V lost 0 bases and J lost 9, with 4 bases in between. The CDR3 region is CASSVAGEQFF. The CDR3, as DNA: TGTGCCAGCAGCGTAGCGGGTGAGCAGTTCTTC. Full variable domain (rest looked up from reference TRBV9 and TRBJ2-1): DSGVTQTPKHLITATGQRVTLRCSPRSGDLSVYWYQQSLDQGLQFLIQYYNGEERAKGNILERFSAQQFPDLHSELNLSSLELGDSALYFCASSVAGEQFFGPGTRLTVL.

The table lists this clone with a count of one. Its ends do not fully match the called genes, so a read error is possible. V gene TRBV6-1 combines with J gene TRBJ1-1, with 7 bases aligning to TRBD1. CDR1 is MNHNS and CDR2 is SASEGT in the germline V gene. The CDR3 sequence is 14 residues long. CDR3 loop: CASREGTANTEAFF. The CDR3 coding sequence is TGTGCCAGCAGGGAAGGGACAGCGAACACTGAAGCTTTCTTT.

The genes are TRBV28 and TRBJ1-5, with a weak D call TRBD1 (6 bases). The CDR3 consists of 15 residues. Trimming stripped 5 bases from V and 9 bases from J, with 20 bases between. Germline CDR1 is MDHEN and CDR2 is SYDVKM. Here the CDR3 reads CASSIQPGAGWPQHF. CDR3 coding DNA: TGTGCCAGCAGTATACAGCCAGGGGCCGGTTGGCCCCAGCATTTT.

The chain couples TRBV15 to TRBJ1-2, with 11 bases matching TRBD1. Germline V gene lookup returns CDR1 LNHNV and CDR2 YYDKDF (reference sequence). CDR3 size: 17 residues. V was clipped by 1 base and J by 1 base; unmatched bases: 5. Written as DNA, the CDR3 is TGTGCCACCAGCAGAGGGACAGGGGGCTCTAGTAACTATGGCTACACCTTC. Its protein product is CATSRGTGGSSNYGYTF.

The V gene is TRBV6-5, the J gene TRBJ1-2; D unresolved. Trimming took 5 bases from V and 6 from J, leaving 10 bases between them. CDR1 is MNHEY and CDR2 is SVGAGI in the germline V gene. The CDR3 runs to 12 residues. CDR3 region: CASSLIGNGYTF. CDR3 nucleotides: TGTGCCAGCAGTCTAATTGGTAATGGCTACACCTTC.

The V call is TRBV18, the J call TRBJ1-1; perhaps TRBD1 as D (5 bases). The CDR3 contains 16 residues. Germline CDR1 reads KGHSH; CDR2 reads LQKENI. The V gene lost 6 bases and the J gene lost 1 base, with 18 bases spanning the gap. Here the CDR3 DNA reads TGTGCCAGCTCTCTAGGGTTGGGGGGAACGAACACTGAAGCTTTCTTT. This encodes CASSLGLGGTNTEAFF.

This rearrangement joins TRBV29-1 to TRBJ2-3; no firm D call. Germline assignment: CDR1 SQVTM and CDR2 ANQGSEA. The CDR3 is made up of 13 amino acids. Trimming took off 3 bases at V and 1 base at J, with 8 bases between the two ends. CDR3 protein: CSVDASGTDTQYF. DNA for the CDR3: TGCAGCGTTGATGCGAGCGGCACAGATACGCAGTATTTT.

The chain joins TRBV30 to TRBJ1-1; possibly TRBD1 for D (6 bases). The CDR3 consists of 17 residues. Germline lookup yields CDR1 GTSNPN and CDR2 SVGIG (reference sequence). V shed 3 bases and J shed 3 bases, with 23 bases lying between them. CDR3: CAWSRIISTGKDTEAFF. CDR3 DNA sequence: TGTGCCTGGAGCCGCATAATAAGTACAGGGAAAGACACTGAAGCTTTCTTT.

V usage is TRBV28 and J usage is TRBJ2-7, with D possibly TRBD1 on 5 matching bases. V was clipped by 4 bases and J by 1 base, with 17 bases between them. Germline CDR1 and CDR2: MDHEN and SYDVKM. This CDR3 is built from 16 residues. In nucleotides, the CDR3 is TGTGCCAGCAGTTCCGCAGGGATTTTTGAGTCCTACGAGCAGTACTTC. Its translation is CASSSAGIFESYEQYF.

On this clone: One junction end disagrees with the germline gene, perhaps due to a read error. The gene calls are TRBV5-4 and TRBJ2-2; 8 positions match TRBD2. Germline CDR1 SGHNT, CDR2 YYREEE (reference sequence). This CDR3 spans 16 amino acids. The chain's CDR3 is CASSLAGGQNTGELLF. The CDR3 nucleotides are TGTGCCAGCAGCTTGGCGGGGGGGCAGAACACCGGGGAGCTGCTTTTT. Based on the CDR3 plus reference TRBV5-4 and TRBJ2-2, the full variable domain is ETGVTQSPTHLIKTRGQQVTLRCSSQSGHNTVSWYQQALGQGPQFIFQYYREEENGRGNFPPRFSGLQFPNYSSELNVNALELDDSALYLCASSLAGGQNTGELLFGEGSRLTVL.

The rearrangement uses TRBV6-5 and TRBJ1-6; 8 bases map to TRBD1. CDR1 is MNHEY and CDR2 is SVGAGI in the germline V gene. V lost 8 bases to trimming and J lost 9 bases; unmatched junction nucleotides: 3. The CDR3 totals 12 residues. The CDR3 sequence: CASGQGSSPLHF. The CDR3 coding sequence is TGTGCCAGCGGACAGGGTAGTTCACCCCTCCACTTT.

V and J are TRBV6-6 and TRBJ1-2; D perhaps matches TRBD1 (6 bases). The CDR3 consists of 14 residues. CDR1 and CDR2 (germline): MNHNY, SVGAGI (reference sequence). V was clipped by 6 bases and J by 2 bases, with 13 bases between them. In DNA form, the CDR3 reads TGTGCCAGCAGATACCCAGGACAGAACTATGGCTACACCTTC. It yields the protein CASRYPGQNYGYTF.